This T cell receptor beta chain originates from a study of T cells in Graves' hyperthyroidism and ophthalmopathy. Study summary: Before any treatment, at initial diagnosis, peripheral blood was collected.

There are many counts of this clonotype. TCR beta CDR3 sequences were amplified from RNA transcripts. RT-PCR in the first round (using the HTBI primer set) targeted the TCR CDR3. TCRdb itself ran the multiplex PCR reads through MiXCR, one entry per CDR3 protein. The sample has roughly 300,000 distinct CDR3 sequences; around 20% are singletons. The material sequenced was blood. The TCR sequence derives from a woman aged 45-60 years with Graves' hyperthyroidism.

The CDR3 region has the DNA TGTGCCAGCAGTTCTAGAGGGATTCTGGACCGGACCTACAATGAGCAGTTCTTC. This sequence encodes CASSSRGILDRTYNEQFF. The chain combines TRBV12-3 or TRBV12-4 with TRBJ2-1; TRBD2 might be the D (5 bases). The CDR3 totals 18 residues. The V end was cut by 4 bases, the J end by 2 bases, with 21 bases between.